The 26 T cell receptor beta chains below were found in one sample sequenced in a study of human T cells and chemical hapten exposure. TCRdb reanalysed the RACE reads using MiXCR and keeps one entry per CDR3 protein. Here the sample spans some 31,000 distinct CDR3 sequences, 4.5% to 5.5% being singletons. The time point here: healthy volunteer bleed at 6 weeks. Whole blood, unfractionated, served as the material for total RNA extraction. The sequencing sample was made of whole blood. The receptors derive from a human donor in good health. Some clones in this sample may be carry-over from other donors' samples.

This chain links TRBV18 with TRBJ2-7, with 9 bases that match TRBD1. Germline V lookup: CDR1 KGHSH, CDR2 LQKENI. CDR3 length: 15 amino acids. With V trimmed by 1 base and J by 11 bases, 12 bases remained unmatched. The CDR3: CASSPRDRAPEPEYF. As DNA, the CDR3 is TGTGCCAGCTCACCACGGGACAGGGCTCCCGAGCCGGAGTACTTC. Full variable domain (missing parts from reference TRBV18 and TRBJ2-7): NAGVMQNPRHLVRRRGQEARLRCSPMKGHSHVYWYRQLPEEGLKFMVYLQKENIIDESGMPKERFSAEFPKEGPSILRIQQVVRGDSAAYFCASSPRDRAPEPEYFGPGTRLTVT.

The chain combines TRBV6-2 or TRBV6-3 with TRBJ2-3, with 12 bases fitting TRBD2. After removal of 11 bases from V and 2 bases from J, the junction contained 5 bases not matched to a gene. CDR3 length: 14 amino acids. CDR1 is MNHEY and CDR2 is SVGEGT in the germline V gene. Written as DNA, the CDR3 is TGTGCCGGAAGACTAGCGGGGGACACAGATACGCAGTATTTT. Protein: CAGRLAGDTDTQYF.

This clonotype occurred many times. The CDR3 DNA reads as TGCAGTGCTAGAGGGGACAAAGGGCAGCCCCAGCATTTT. Amino acids: CSARGDKGQPQHF. The chain employs TRBV20-1 and TRBJ1-5; the D gene is possibly TRBD1 (6 bases). The germline V and J ends were trimmed by 1 base and 7 bases, with 11 bases remaining between them. The CDR3 loop spans 13 amino acids. CDR1 and CDR2 from the germline V gene are DFQATT and SNEGSKA (reference sequence).

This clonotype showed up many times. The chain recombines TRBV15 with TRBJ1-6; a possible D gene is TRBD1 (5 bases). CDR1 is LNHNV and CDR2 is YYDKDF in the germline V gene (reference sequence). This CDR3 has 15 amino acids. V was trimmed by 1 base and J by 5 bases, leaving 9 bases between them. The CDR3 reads CATSRGRGDNSPLHF. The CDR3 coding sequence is TGTGCCACCAGCAGAGGCCGGGGGGATAATTCACCCCTCCACTTT. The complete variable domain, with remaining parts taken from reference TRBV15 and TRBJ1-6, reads DAMVIQNPRYQVTQFGKPVTLSCSQTLNHNVMYWYQQKSSQAPKLLFHYYDKDFNNEADTPDNFQSRRPNTSFCFLDIRSPGLGDTAMYLCATSRGRGDNSPLHFGNGTRLTVT.

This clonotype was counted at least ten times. Written as DNA, the CDR3 is TGTGCCAGCAGCCAGGGGACAGGGTCCTATGGCTACACCTTC. Translated: CASSQGTGSYGYTF. The rearrangement joins TRBV3-1 to TRBJ1-2; TRBD1 aligns across 9 bases. Per the germline V gene, CDR1 is LGHDT and CDR2 is YNNKEL (reference sequence). Trimming cost V 3 bases and J 4 bases; bases outside gene matches: 3. The length of the CDR3 is 14 residues. The variable domain in full, with the rest retrieved from reference TRBV3-1 and TRBJ1-2, is DTAVSQTPKYLVTQMGNDKSIKCEQNLGHDTMYWYKQDSKKFLKIMFSYNNKELIINETVPNRFSPKSPDKAHLNLHINSLELGDSAVYFCASSQGTGSYGYTFGSGTRLTVV.

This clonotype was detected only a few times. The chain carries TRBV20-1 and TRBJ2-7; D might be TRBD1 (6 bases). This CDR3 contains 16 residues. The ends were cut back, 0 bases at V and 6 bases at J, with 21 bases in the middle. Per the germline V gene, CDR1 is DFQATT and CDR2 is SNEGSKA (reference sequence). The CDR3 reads CSARDWQGSPGGEQYF. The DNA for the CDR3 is TGCAGTGCTAGAGATTGGCAGGGGAGCCCGGGTGGCGAGCAGTACTTC.

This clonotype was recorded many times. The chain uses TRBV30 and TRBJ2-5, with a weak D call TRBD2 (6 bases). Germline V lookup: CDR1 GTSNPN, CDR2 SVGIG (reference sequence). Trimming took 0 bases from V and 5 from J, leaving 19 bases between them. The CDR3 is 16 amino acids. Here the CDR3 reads CAWSVLTGGGGETQYF. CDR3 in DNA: TGTGCCTGGAGTGTATTAACAGGAGGAGGAGGGGAGACCCAGTACTTC.

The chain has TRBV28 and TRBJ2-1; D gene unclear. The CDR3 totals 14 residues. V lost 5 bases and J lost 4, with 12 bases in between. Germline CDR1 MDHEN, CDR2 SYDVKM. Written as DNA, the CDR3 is TGTGCCAGCAGTCCACACCGTGGGTACAATGAGCAGTTCTTC. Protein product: CASSPHRGYNEQFF.

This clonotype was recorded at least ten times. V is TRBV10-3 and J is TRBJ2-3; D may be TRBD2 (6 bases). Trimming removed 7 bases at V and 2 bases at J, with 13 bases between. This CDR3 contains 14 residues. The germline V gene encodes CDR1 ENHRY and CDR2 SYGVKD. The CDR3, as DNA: TGTGCCATCAACCCCGGGGGTTCCACAGATACGCAGTATTTT. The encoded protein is CAINPGGSTDTQYF.

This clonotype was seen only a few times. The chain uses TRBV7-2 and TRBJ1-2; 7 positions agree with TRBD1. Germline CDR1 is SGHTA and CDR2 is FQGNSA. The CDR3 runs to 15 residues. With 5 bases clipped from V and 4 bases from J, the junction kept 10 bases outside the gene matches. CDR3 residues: CASSRSTGIPYGYTF. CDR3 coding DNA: TGTGCCAGCAGCCGATCGACAGGGATCCCCTATGGCTACACCTTC. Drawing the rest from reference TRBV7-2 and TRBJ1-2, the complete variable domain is GAGVSQSPSNKVTEKGKDVELRCDPISGHTALYWYRQSLGQGLEFLIYFQGNSAPDKSGLPSDRFSAERTGGSVSTLTIQRTQQEDSAVYLCASSRSTGIPYGYTFGSGTRLTVV.

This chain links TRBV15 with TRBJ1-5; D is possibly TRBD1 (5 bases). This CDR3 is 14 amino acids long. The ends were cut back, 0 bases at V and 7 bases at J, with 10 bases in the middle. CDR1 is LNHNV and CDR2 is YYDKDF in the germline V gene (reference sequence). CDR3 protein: CATSRDGGTQPQHF. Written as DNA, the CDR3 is TGTGCCACCAGCAGAGATGGGGGGACCCAGCCCCAGCATTTT.

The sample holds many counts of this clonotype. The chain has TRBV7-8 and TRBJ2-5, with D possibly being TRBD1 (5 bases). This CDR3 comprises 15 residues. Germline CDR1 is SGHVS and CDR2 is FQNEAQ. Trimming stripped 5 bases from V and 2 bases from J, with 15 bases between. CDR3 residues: CASSPHRQQQETQYF. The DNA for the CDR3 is TGTGCCAGCAGCCCACACCGACAGCAACAAGAGACCCAGTACTTC.

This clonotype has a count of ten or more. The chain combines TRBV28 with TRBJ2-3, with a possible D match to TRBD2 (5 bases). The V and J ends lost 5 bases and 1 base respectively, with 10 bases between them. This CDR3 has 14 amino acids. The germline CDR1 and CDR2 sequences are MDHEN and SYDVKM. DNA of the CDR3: TGTGCCAGCAGTGTGGCGGAGGGCACAGATACGCAGTATTTT. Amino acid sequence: CASSVAEGTDTQYF.

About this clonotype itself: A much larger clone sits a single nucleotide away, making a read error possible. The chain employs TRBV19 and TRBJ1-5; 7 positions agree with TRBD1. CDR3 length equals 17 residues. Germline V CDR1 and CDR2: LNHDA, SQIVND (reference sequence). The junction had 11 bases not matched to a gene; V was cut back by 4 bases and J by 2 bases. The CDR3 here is CASSSGQVIDGNQPQHF. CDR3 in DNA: TGTGCCAGTAGTAGTGGACAGGTCATCGACGGCAATCAGCCCCAGCATTTT.

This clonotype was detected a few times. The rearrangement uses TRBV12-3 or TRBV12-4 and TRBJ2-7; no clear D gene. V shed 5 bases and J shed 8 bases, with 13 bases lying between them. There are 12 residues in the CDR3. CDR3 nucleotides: TGTGCCAGCAGTCCGGATTCGCGTAAGCAGTACTTC. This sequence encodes CASSPDSRKQYF.

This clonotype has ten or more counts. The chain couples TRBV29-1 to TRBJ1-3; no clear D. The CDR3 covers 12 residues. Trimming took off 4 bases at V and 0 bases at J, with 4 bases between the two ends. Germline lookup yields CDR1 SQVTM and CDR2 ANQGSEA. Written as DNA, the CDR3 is TGCAGCGTTGTAGTCTCTGGAAACACCATATATTTT. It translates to CSVVVSGNTIYF.

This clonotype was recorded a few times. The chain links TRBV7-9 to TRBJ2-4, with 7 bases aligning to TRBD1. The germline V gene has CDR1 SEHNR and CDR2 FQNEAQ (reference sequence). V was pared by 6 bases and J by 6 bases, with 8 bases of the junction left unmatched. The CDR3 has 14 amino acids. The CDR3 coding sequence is TGTGCCAGCAGTCTCACAGGGGTGGGAAACATTCAGTACTTC. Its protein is CASSLTGVGNIQYF. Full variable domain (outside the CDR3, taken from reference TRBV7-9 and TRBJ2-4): DTGVSQNPRHKITKRGQNVTFRCDPISEHNRLYWYRQTLGQGPEFLTYFQNEAQLEKSRLLSDRFSAERPKGSFSTLEIQRTEQGDSAMYLCASSLTGVGNIQYFGAGTRLSVL.

The CDR3 region has the DNA TGTGCCAGCAGCCAACGGGGGACAGGGGGTACTGAAGCTTTCTTT. Amino acid sequence: CASSQRGTGGTEAFF. The gene calls are TRBV3-1 and TRBJ1-1; 11 bases are shared with TRBD1. This CDR3 spans 15 amino acids. Germline loops: CDR1 LGHDT, CDR2 YNNKEL (reference sequence). V lost 2 bases, J lost 5 bases, and 4 bases stayed unmatched. The full variable domain, with the rest looked up from reference TRBV3-1 and TRBJ1-1, is DTAVSQTPKYLVTQMGNDKSIKCEQNLGHDTMYWYKQDSKKFLKIMFSYNNKELIINETVPNRFSPKSPDKAHLNLHINSLELGDSAVYFCASSQRGTGGTEAFFGQGTRLTVV.

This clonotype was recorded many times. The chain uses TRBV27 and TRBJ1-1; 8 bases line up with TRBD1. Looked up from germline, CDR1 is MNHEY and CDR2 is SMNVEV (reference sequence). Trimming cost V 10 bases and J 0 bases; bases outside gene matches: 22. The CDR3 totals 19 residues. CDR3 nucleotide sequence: TGTGCCACCCTACGCAGGTTGTTCAGGGGGCGGGTATTGAACACTGAAGCTTTCTTT. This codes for CATLRRLFRGRVLNTEAFF.

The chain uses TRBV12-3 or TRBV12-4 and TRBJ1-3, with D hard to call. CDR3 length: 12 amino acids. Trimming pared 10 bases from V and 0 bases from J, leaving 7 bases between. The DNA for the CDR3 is TGTGCCAACCAGCTCTCTGGAAACACCATATATTTT. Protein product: CANQLSGNTIYF.

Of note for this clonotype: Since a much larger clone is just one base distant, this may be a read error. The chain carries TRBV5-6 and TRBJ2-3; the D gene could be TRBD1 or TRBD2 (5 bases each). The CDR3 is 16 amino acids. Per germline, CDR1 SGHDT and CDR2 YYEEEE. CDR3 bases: TGTGCCAGCAGCTTACCCCGGGACCAAAGCACAGATATGCAGTATTTT. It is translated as CASSLPRDQSTDMQYF.

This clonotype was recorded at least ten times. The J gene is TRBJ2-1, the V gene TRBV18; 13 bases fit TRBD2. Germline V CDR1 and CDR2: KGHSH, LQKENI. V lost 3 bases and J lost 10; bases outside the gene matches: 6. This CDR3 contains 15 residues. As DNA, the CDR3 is TGTGCCAGCTCACCGATAGGACTAGCGGGAGAGGAGCAGTTCTTC. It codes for CASSPIGLAGEEQFF. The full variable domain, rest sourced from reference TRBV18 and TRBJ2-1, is NAGVMQNPRHLVRRRGQEARLRCSPMKGHSHVYWYRQLPEEGLKFMVYLQKENIIDESGMPKERFSAEFPKEGPSILRIQQVVRGDSAAYFCASSPIGLAGEEQFFGPGTRLTVL.

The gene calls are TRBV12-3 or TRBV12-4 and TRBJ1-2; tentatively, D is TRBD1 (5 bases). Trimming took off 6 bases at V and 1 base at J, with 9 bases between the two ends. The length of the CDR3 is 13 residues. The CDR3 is CASSPDSNYGYTF. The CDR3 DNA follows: TGTGCCAGCAGCCCTGACAGTAACTATGGCTACACCTTC.

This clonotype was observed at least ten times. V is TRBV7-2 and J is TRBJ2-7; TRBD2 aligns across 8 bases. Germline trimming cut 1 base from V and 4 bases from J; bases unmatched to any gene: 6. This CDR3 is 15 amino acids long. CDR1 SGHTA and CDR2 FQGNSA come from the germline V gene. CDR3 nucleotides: TGTGCCAGCAGCTTAGAGGGTAGCGGGATTTACGAGCAGTACTTC. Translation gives CASSLEGSGIYEQYF.

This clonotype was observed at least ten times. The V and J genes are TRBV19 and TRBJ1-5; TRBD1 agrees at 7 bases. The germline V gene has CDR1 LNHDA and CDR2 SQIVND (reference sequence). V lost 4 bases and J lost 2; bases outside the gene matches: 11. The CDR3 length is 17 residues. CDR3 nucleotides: TGTGCCAGTAGTAGTGGACAGGCCATCGACGGCAATCAGCCCCAGCATTTT. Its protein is CASSSGQAIDGNQPQHF.

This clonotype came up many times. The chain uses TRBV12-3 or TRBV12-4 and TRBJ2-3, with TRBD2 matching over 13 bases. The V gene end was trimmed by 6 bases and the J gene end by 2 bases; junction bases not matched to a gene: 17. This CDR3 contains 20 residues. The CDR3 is CASSRRSTSGGDFYTDTQYF. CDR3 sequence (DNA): TGTGCCAGCAGCCGCCGAAGTACTAGCGGGGGGGACTTCTACACAGATACGCAGTATTTT.